Below, 22 T cell receptor beta chains from the same sample are listed, as sequenced in a study of beta chain features in type 1 diabetes. Every bit of the isolated RNA underwent reverse transcription, so sequencing read expressed TCRB transcripts. Measured with immunoSEQ multiplex PCR; TCRdb has only the in-frame clones, and not every one. The data contain nearly 250,000 clones, roughly an eighth of them singletons. The sample consisted of naive CD4+ T cells from blood. All receptors come from a woman aged 40 to 50 in good health.

A few counts support this clone. V and J are TRBV9 and TRBJ2-7; D is possibly TRBD1 (5 bases). Trimming shortened V by 4 bases and J by 1 base, and 18 bases separated the two germline ends. The germline gives CDR1 SGDLS, CDR2 YYNGEE. The CDR3 is made up of 16 amino acids. Here the CDR3 reads CASSPGKGPPSYEQYF. In DNA form, the CDR3 reads TGTGCCAGCAGCCCTGGGAAGGGGCCTCCTTCCTACGAGCAGTACTTC. Together with reference TRBV9 and TRBJ2-7, the CDR3 gives the full variable domain: DSGVTQTPKHLITATGQRVTLRCSPRSGDLSVYWYQQSLDQGLQFLIQYYNGEERAKGNILERFSAQQFPDLHSELNLSSLELGDSALYFCASSPGKGPPSYEQYFGPGTRLTVT.

This clone was seen only a few times. The chain carries TRBV10-3 and TRBJ1-1; 8 bases are a match to TRBD1. The V and J ends lost 4 bases and 0 bases, in that order; junction bases with no gene match: 7. The CDR3 loop spans 16 amino acids. Germline lookup yields CDR1 ENHRY and CDR2 SYGVKD. CDR3 bases: TGTGCCATCAGTGCTCGGACAGGGCGGATGAACACTGAAGCTTTCTTT. This gives the protein CAISARTGRMNTEAFF.

The V call is TRBV12-5, the J call TRBJ2-3; tentative D call: TRBD1 (7 bases). Germline assignment: CDR1 LGHNT and CDR2 FRNRAP. Deletions cut 1 base from V and 10 bases from J, with 12 bases between. The CDR3 loop spans 13 amino acids. The CDR3 region has the DNA TGTGCTAGTGGTTTGGACGGGGGACAGCCGCAGTATTTT. Amino acid sequence: CASGLDGGQPQYF.

This clone showed up many times. The same CDR3 is also encoded by other DNA sequences in this sample. The chain uses TRBV7-2 and TRBJ2-3, with no clear D. V gave up 4 bases and J gave up 0 bases, with 5 bases separating them. CDR1 is SGHTA and CDR2 is FQGNSA in the germline V gene. This CDR3 is 13 amino acids long. CDR3 sequence: CASSSVSTDTQYF. The CDR3 bases are TGTGCCAGCAGCTCAGTCAGCACAGATACGCAGTATTTT.

The chain couples TRBV9 to TRBJ2-1; tentative D call: TRBD1 (8 bases). The V end was cut by 0 bases, the J end by 7 bases, with 14 bases between. The CDR3 is 15 residues long. Per germline, CDR1 SGDLS and CDR2 YYNGEE. This CDR3 is CASSVVTGGGNEQFF. CDR3 nucleotides: TGTGCCAGCAGCGTAGTTACAGGGGGGGGGAATGAGCAGTTCTTC.

The chain recombines TRBV5-1 with TRBJ1-1; D may be TRBD1 (5 bases). Looked up from germline, CDR1 is SGHRS and CDR2 is YFSETQ. The CDR3 spans 14 residues. The V and J ends lost 5 bases and 7 bases respectively, with 18 bases between them. For the CDR3, the DNA is TGCGCCAGCAGACCTACAATAGGGGAAGGTGAAGCTTTCTTT. This sequence encodes CASRPTIGEGEAFF.

V is TRBV19 and J is TRBJ2-4; TRBD1 agrees at 7 bases. Germline loops: CDR1 LNHDA, CDR2 SQIVND (reference sequence). The V gene end was trimmed by 6 bases and the J gene end by 0 bases; junction bases not matched to a gene: 2. The CDR3 has 14 residues. The CDR3 coding sequence is TGTGCCAGTAGGACAGGGTCAGCCAAAAACATTCAGTACTTC. This gives the protein CASRTGSAKNIQYF.

To note about this clone: Other DNA sequences in this specimen translate into the identical CDR3. The DNA for the CDR3 is TGCGCCAGCAGCCCAGGACAGGGAAATCAGCCCCAGCATTTT. Residues: CASSPGQGNQPQHF. The gene calls are TRBV5-1 and TRBJ1-5; 8 positions agree with TRBD1. This CDR3 region has 14 residues. V shed 4 bases and J 4 bases; nucleotides not matched to a gene: 4. Germline CDR1 SGHRS, CDR2 YFSETQ.

This clone has only a few counts. The rearrangement uses TRBV9 and TRBJ2-7; 8 nucleotides align to TRBD2. Germline assignment: CDR1 SGDLS and CDR2 YYNGEE. The junction had 14 bases not matched to a gene; V was cut back by 5 bases and J by 7 bases. The CDR3 totals 15 residues. The CDR3 DNA is TGTGCCAGCAGTCCAGGCCGGGGGGGCAAAAGGGAGCAGTACTTC. This sequence encodes CASSPGRGGKREQYF.

The chain has TRBV11-2 and TRBJ1-4, with D perhaps matching TRBD1 (6 bases). Trimming took off 3 bases at V and 4 bases at J, with 12 bases between the two ends. Germline V lookup: CDR1 SGHAT, CDR2 FQNNGV. This CDR3 region has 15 residues. This CDR3 reads CASSFGQNFNEKLFF. The CDR3, as DNA: TGTGCCAGCAGCTTCGGACAGAACTTTAATGAAAAACTGTTTTTT. Full variable domain (remainder filled in from reference TRBV11-2 and TRBJ1-4): EAGVAQSPRYKIIEKRQSVAFWCNPISGHATLYWYQQILGQGPKLLIQFQNNGVVDDSQLPKDRFSAERLKGVDSTLKIQPAKLEDSAVYLCASSFGQNFNEKLFFGSGTQLSVL.

A few counts support this clone. The rearrangement uses TRBV5-1 and TRBJ1-2, with D possibly TRBD1 on 6 matching bases. Trimming took 4 bases from V and 4 from J, leaving 20 bases between them. The CDR3 has 16 amino acids. Germline V gene sequence: CDR1 SGHRS, CDR2 YFSETQ. Written as DNA, the CDR3 is TGCGCCAGCAGCCCCGGAACCGGGGGGCCAGGCTATGGCTACACCTTC. Its translation is CASSPGTGGPGYGYTF.

The chain employs TRBV11-2 and TRBJ2-1, with 13 bases lining up with TRBD2. V lost 5 bases, J lost 0 bases, and 4 bases stayed unmatched. There are 17 residues in the CDR3. Germline V gene sequence: CDR1 SGHAT, CDR2 FQNNGV. CDR3 bases: TGTGCCAGCAGCCTTCGGACTAGCGGGGGCTCCTACAATGAGCAGTTCTTC. Translating gives CASSLRTSGGSYNEQFF.

The DNA for the CDR3 is TGCGCCAGCAGCTTGCAACTCCCTAGCACAGATACGCAGTATTTT. Its protein is CASSLQLPSTDTQYF. The chain links TRBV5-1 to TRBJ2-3; D unresolved. This CDR3 contains 15 residues. Trimming took off 1 base at V and 0 bases at J, with 9 bases between the two ends. Germline assignment: CDR1 SGHRS and CDR2 YFSETQ.

CDR3 sequence: CASSYTPRDGIQPQHF. In nucleotides, the CDR3 is TGTGCCAGCAGTTACACACCCAGGGATGGTATTCAGCCCCAGCATTTT. This chain links TRBV6-6 with TRBJ1-5, with a weak D call TRBD1 (5 bases). Trimming left V 2 bases short and J 6 bases short, with 17 bases between. Germline loops: CDR1 MNHNY, CDR2 SVGAGI (reference sequence). This CDR3 comprises 16 residues.

The sample holds a few counts of this clone. The chain combines TRBV25-1 with TRBJ2-1, with D perhaps TRBD1 (5 bases). The CDR3 runs to 16 residues. Germline CDR1 MGHDK, CDR2 SYGVNS. V gave up 2 bases and J gave up 3 bases, with 14 bases separating them. This chain's CDR3 is CASSEESGQLYNEQFF. The CDR3 DNA follows: TGTGCCAGCAGTGAAGAATCAGGACAACTCTACAATGAGCAGTTCTTC.

This clone was picked up a small number of times. V gene TRBV19 combines with J gene TRBJ1-6; 9 bases line up with TRBD1. J lost 5 bases, V lost 7 bases, and 12 bases had no gene match. The CDR3 runs 17 residues. Germline V gives CDR1 LNHDA, CDR2 SQIVND (reference sequence). This CDR3 reads CASTPTSGTGNNSPLHF. The CDR3 DNA is TGTGCCAGTACCCCAACATCCGGGACAGGGAATAATTCACCCCTCCACTTT.

This clone was seen a few times. The germline gene is not matched at one end of the junction; a read error may be the cause. The J gene is TRBJ2-5, the V gene TRBV7-7; D ambiguous. Germline values: CDR1 SSHAT, CDR2 FNYEAQ (reference sequence). The CDR3 is 13 residues long. CDR3 protein: CASSLGLRETQYF. The CDR3 DNA reads as TGTGCCAGCAGTTTAGGGCTCCGAGAGACCCAGTACTTC.

This clone was recorded a few times. CDR3 in DNA: TGTGCCAGCAGTTTAGGTGGGACTTATTACTTC. Translation: CASSLGGTYYF. This sequence joins TRBV27 and TRBJ2-7, with a possible D match to TRBD2 (6 bases). Germline V gene data show CDR1 as MNHEY and CDR2 as SMNVEV (reference sequence). Trimming stripped 2 bases from V and 13 bases from J, with 12 bases between. The CDR3 totals 11 residues.

J is TRBJ1-2 and V is TRBV7-9, with a possible D match to TRBD1 (6 bases). Germline-derived CDR1 and CDR2 are SEHNR and FQNEAQ (reference sequence). This CDR3 region has 14 residues. V shed 5 bases and J shed 7 bases, with 17 bases lying between them. The CDR3 nucleotides are TGTGCCAGCAGCGCGGTAAATACAGGGACTGGCTACACCTTC. This encodes CASSAVNTGTGYTF.

Only a few counts were recorded for this clone. This sequence joins TRBV23-1 and TRBJ1-5; TRBD1 might be the D (5 bases). TRBV23-1 falls under the ORF class, with uncertain function. The germline V and J ends were trimmed by 8 bases and 4 bases, with 15 bases remaining between them. The CDR3 extends over 14 amino acids. The CDR3 bases are TGCGCCAGCTCCTGGGGCGGGAGGAATCAGCCCCAGCATTTT. This translates into CASSWGGRNQPQHF.

The V gene is TRBV7-2, the J gene TRBJ1-4; 10 bases map to TRBD1. V shed 5 bases and J 7 bases; nucleotides not matched to a gene: 10. CDR3 length: 16 residues. Germline assignment: CDR1 SGHTA and CDR2 FQGNSA. The CDR3 coding sequence is TGTGCCAGCAGCGACTCTACGACAGGGGGCGCTGAAAAACTGTTTTTT. This sequence encodes CASSDSTTGGAEKLFF.

This clone was detected a few times. The gene calls are TRBV29-1 and TRBJ1-2; a possible D gene is TRBD1 (5 bases). V lost 6 bases, J lost 3 bases, and 14 bases lay in between. The CDR3 runs 13 residues. The germline V gene encodes CDR1 SQVTM and CDR2 ANQGSEA. The CDR3 DNA reads TGCAGCGTGTCGGGGGACCGTGACTATGGCTACACCTTC. It encodes CSVSGDRDYGYTF.